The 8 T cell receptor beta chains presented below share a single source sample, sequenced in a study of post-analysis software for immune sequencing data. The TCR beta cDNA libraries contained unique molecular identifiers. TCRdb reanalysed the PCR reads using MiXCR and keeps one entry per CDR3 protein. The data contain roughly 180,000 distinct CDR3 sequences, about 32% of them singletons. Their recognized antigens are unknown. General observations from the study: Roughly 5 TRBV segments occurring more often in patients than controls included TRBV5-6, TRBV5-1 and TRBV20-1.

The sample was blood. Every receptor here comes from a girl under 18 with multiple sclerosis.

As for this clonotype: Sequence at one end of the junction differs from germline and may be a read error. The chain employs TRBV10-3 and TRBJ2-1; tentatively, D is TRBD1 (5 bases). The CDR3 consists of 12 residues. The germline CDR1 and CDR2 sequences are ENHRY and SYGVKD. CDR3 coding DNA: TGTGCCATCAGTGAGCCGGACAATGTGCAGTTCTTC. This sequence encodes CAISEPDNVQFF.

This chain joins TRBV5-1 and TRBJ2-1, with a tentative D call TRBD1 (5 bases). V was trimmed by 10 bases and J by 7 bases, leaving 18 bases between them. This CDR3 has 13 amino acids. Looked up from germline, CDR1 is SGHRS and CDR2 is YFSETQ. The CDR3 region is CARSPDGANEQFF. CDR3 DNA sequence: TGCGCCCGCTCCCCGGATGGGGCGAATGAGCAGTTCTTC. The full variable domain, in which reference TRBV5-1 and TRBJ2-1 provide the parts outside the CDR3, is KAGVTQTPRYLIKTRGQQVTLSCSPISGHRSVSWYQQTPGQGLQFLFEYFSETQRNKGNFPGRFSGRQFSNSRSEMNVSTLELGDSALYLCARSPDGANEQFFGPGTRLTVL.

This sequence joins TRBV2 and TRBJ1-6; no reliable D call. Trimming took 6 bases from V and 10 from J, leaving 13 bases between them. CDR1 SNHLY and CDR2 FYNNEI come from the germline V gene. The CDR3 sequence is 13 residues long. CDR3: CASRVLKNSPLHF. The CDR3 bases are TGTGCCAGCAGGGTTCTGAAGAACTCACCCCTCCACTTT.

This CDR3 is CASSYRDRVTDTQYF. CDR3 in DNA: TGTGCCAGCAGTTACCGGGACAGAGTCACAGATACGCAGTATTTT. The gene calls are TRBV6-2 or TRBV6-3 and TRBJ2-3; 7 nucleotides align to TRBD1. The CDR3 is 15 amino acids. The V gene's germline CDR1 is MNHEY and CDR2 SVGEGT. V was pared by 2 bases and J by 2 bases, with 4 bases of the junction left unmatched.

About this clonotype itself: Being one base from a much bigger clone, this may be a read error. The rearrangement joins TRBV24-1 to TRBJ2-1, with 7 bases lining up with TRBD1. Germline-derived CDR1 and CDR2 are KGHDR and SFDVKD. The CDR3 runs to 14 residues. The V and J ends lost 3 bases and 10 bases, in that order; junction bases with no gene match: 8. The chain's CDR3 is CATSDPGQSYEQFF. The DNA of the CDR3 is TGTGCCACCAGTGATCCGGGACAGTCCTACGAGCAGTTCTTC.

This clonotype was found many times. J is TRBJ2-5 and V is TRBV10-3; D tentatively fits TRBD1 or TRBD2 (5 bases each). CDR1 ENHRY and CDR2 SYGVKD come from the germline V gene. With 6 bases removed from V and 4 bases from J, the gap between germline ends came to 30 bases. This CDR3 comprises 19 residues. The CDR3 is CAISRTSSGTGAKGETQYF. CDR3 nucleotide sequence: TGTGCCATCAGCCGGACCTCCTCTGGGACCGGGGCTAAAGGAGAGACCCAGTACTTC.

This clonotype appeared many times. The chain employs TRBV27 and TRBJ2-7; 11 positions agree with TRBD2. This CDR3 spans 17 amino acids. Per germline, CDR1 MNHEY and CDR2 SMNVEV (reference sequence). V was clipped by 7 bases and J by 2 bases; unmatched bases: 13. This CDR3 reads CASIGGLAGGTTYEQYF. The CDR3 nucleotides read TGTGCCAGCATTGGTGGGCTAGCGGGAGGAACAACCTACGAGCAGTACTTC.

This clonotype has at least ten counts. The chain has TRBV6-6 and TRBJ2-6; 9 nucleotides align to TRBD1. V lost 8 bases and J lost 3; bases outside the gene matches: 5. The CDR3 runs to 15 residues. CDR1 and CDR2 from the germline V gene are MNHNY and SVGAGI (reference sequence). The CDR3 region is CASLTGGSGANVLTF. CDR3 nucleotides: TGTGCCAGCCTGACAGGGGGAAGTGGGGCCAACGTCCTGACTTTC.